What follows is one T cell receptor (beta chain) and its context. Its antigen is currently not known. One base away there is no much larger clone; base qualities are not given. The CDR3, from cysteine to phenylalanine, totals 14 residues. Only the CDR3 DNA stays, 42 bases, in frame from base 1. The germline V gene provides CDR1 SGHRS and CDR2 YFSETQ. V gives up 2 bases and J gives up 4 bases, and the segment between their germline ends measures 12 bases. Collaborating institutions collected whole blood in K2EDTA tubes following their own protocols. Collaborator samples were shipped for TCRbeta analysis as frozen whole blood, isolated PBMCs, or DNA extracted from either sample type. TCRbeta CDR3 regions were amplified from genomic DNA by means of the immunoSEQ Assay, a bias-controlled multiplex PCR. In the source study's methods: The number of nucleated cells in each sample was estimated from the amplification of reference gene primers within the assay. To quantify the absolute abundance of each unique TCRbeta CDR3 rearrangement, sequence reads were collapsed and filtered. Productive Simpson clonality was computed per sample as the square root of Simpson's diversity index over productive rearrangements. Here the immuneACCESS table is served through TCRdb, limited to in-frame sequences with V and J called. Missing clones are a known gap in these copies; in checked studies unresolved V genes cover under half, and the rest lacks a known reason. For V, J and clone size, that table is used; D and trimming come from the DNA. The sample table lists 150,000 to 200,000 clones, approximately 83% of them with a count of one. 9.5% to 12% of the sample comes from the top ten.

This sample was taken from a study of blood T cell repertoires in COVID-19 (dated by TCRdb to the early 2020s). About the investigation overall: The collaborator samples originated in the United States, Italy and Spain and spanned the acute and convalescent phases of COVID-19. The prospective study material was composed of cDNA or gDNA derived from T cells, B-cell-depleted T cells, or PBMCs. The dataset comprised deeply sampled blood TCRbeta repertoires from subjects exposed to, actively infected with, or recovered from COVID-19. The repertoires were made available in a free public database intended to serve as a resource for research on the immune response to SARS-CoV-2. The samples were drawn from two sources: the first 160 participants of the ongoing ImmuneRACE study, and 1,000 to 1,500 subjects contributed by 6 global collaborators. The sample metadata nearly always contained a de-identified subject ID, COVID-19 status, age in years and sex. Where HLA class I and class II types were available, the types were taken from metadata supplied by the sample provider, not from assay-based typing. What the work shows at the level of the full study, not this receptor alone: Clinical and demographic metadata were provided uncurated, with the amount varying by source and participant.

The chain uses TRBV5-1 and TRBJ1-2, with the D gene too uncertain to name. This receptor was obtained from a human donor with active or convalescent COVID-19. The donor label of this sample is uncertain. The sequenced sample was peripheral blood. The CDR3 is CASSFGGLIYGYTF. The bases read TGCGCCAGCAGCTTTGGAGGACTAATCTATGGCTACACCTTC.